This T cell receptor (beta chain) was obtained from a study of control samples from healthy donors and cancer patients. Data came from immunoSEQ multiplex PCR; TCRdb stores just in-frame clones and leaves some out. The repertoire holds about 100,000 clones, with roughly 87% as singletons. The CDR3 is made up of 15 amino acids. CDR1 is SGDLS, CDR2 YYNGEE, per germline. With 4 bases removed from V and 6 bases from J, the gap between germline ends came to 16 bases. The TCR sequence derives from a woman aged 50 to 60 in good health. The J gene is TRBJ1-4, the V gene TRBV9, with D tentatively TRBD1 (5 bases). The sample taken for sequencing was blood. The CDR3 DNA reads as TGTGCCAGCAGCCGGGACGCCACCTGGGATGAAAAACTGTTTTTT. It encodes CASSRDATWDEKLFF.